These 22 T cell receptor beta chains were sequenced from one sample in a study of sequential checkpoint blockade in melanoma. TCRdb keeps only in-frame clones here, not all; method: immunoSEQ multiplex PCR. The data contain about 6,700 clones, 25% to 30% of them singletons. Regarding treatment: randomized to nivolumab then ipilimumab (arm A) or the reverse (arm B). The sample was tumor tissue (inferred from file names), taken from a patient given nivolumab and ipilimumab in sequence. These receptors all stem from a human donor with melanoma.

CDR3 DNA: TGTGCCAGTAGTGCTAACCGGGACGGCGTTGTTAGCGCTGAAGCTTTCTTT. Encoded protein: CASSANRDGVVSAEAFF. The chain uses TRBV19 and TRBJ1-1; possible D gene TRBD1, 5 bases. CDR3 size: 17 residues. V lost 5 bases and J 6 bases, leaving 25 bases between the germline ends. Germline V gives CDR1 LNHDA, CDR2 SQIVND (reference sequence).

Details on this clone: The read comes to an end 1 residue before the CDR3 does, leaving the germline J gene to fill in the end. V and J are TRBV6-1 and TRBJ2-3; 9 bases match TRBD2. Germline CDR1 reads MNHNS; CDR2 reads SASEGT. Losses at the gene ends were 1 base for V and 2 bases for J; bases not matched to a gene: 4. The CDR3 covers 16 residues. The CDR3 protein is CASSEGLAGPTDTQYF. Incomplete CDR3 DNA: TGTGCCAGCAGTGAAGGGCTAGCGGGGCCCACAGATACGCAGTAT.

This clone was detected a few times. The rearrangement links TRBV9 to TRBJ2-2; D remains ambiguous. Germline V gene data show CDR1 as SGDLS and CDR2 as YYNGEE. The CDR3 consists of 17 residues. V lost 0 bases to trimming and J lost 0 bases, with 12 bases between them. CDR3 sequence reads: CASSVGDWAPNTGELFF. CDR3 DNA: TGTGCCAGCAGCGTAGGGGATTGGGCCCCGAACACCGGGGAGCTGTTTTTT.

Judged by abundance, this clone is large. The chain has TRBV29-1 and TRBJ2-7; D perhaps matches TRBD2 (5 bases). This CDR3 has 13 residues. V was shortened by 0 bases and J by 6 bases, with 12 bases between the two germline ends. The V gene's germline CDR1 is SQVTM and CDR2 ANQGSEA. CDR3 residues: CSVEEGWGAEQYF. Written as DNA, the CDR3 is TGCAGCGTTGAAGAAGGATGGGGAGCCGAGCAGTACTTC.

This clone was counted a few times. The J gene is TRBJ2-7, the V gene TRBV7-1, with D uncertain. TRBV7-1 counts as an open reading frame of uncertain function. The ends were cut back, 4 bases at V and 7 bases at J, with 14 bases in the middle. The CDR3 runs 13 residues. This chain's CDR3 is CASSLGSGVEQYF. For the CDR3, the DNA is TGTGCCAGCAGCTTAGGATCGGGTGTGGAGCAGTACTTC.

V usage is TRBV5-1 and J usage is TRBJ2-7; a possible D gene is TRBD1 (5 bases). The germline CDR1 and CDR2 sequences are SGHRS and YFSETQ. The CDR3 has 14 residues. V gave up 1 base and J gave up 3 bases, with 11 bases separating them. The CDR3 here is CASSLSAQGYEQYF. The CDR3 DNA is TGCGCCAGCAGCTTGTCAGCCCAGGGCTACGAGCAGTACTTC.

This rearrangement joins TRBV19 to TRBJ2-7; 8 nucleotides agree with TRBD2. The germline V gene has CDR1 LNHDA and CDR2 SQIVND (reference sequence). The V gene end was trimmed by 9 bases and the J gene end by 0 bases; junction bases not matched to a gene: 7. This CDR3 comprises 14 residues. CDR3: CASRGGSSSYEQYF. The DNA for the CDR3 is TGTGCCAGCCGCGGGGGGTCGAGCTCCTACGAGCAGTACTTC.

V and J are TRBV6-8 and TRBJ1-1, with D maybe TRBD1 (5 bases). Trimming stripped 6 bases from V and 1 base from J, with 9 bases between. In germline, CDR1 is MNHGY, CDR2 SAAAGT. The CDR3 length is 13 residues. The CDR3 DNA sequence: TGTGCCAGCAGCCCAACAGGGAACACTGAAGCTTTCTTT. Protein product: CASSPTGNTEAFF.

V gene TRBV11-3 combines with J gene TRBJ1-5, with unresolved D. This CDR3 contains 18 residues. V lost 4 bases and J 5 bases, leaving 24 bases between the germline ends. The germline gives CDR1 SGHNT, CDR2 YENEEA. In DNA form, the CDR3 reads TGTGCCAGCAGCTCAATAGGAGAAGGACTTACCGGAGATCAGCCCCAGCATTTT. This sequence encodes CASSSIGEGLTGDQPQHF.

J is TRBJ1-4 and V is TRBV5-1; a possible D gene is TRBD1 (5 bases). Germline lookup yields CDR1 SGHRS and CDR2 YFSETQ. The CDR3 extends over 16 amino acids. V was cut by 0 bases and J by 5 bases, with 14 bases left in between. The CDR3 region has the DNA TGCGCCAGCAGCTTGGACCGCCGAACAGGAAATGAAAAACTGTTTTTT. It encodes CASSLDRRTGNEKLFF.

This clone is medium-sized in the sample. The chain recombines TRBV28 with TRBJ1-6; D is undetermined. This CDR3 spans 13 amino acids. Germline V gives CDR1 MDHEN, CDR2 SYDVKM. Trimming took off 3 bases at V and 11 bases at J, with 11 bases between the two ends. The CDR3 sequence: CASSFGGSAPLHF. The CDR3 DNA reads as TGTGCCAGCAGTTTTGGCGGATCGGCACCCCTCCACTTT. Drawing the rest from reference TRBV28 and TRBJ1-6, the complete variable domain is DVKVTQSSRYLVKRTGEKVFLECVQDMDHENMFWYRQDPGLGLRLIYFSYDVKMKEKGDIPEGYSVSREKKERFSLILESASTNQTSMYLCASSFGGSAPLHFGNGTRLTVT.

The V and J genes are TRBV18 and TRBJ2-3, with 7 bases fitting TRBD1. There are 15 residues in the CDR3. Per the germline V gene, CDR1 is KGHSH and CDR2 is LQKENI. V dropped 4 bases and J dropped 1; count of bases not matched to a gene: 5. CDR3 nucleotide sequence: TGTGCCAGCTCACTAGGGGGCGCGGGCACAGATACGCAGTATTTT. The encoded protein is CASSLGGAGTDTQYF.

This clone occurred a few times. This chain links TRBV6-8 with TRBJ1-1; no clear D gene. The V gene lost 10 bases and the J gene lost 4 bases, with 22 bases spanning the gap. The CDR3 loop spans 15 amino acids. In germline, CDR1 is MNHGY, CDR2 SAAAGT. The CDR3: CANYTHRPECTEAFF. The CDR3 DNA follows: TGTGCCAACTACACACACCGCCCTGAATGCACTGAAGCTTTCTTT.

This clone is termed medium-sized. CDR3: CASTKRQANYGYTF. The CDR3 nucleotides are TGTGCCAGCACGAAGCGACAGGCTAACTATGGCTACACCTTC. This chain connects TRBV6-8 to TRBJ1-2, with D tentatively TRBD1 (6 bases). The CDR3 sequence is 14 residues long. Per germline, CDR1 MNHGY and CDR2 SAAAGT. With 7 bases removed from V and 0 bases from J, the gap between germline ends came to 12 bases.

Many counts were recorded for this clone. This chain links TRBV11-3 with TRBJ2-7; either TRBD1 or TRBD2 may fit D (5 bases each). In germline, CDR1 is SGHNT, CDR2 YENEEA. This CDR3 spans 14 amino acids. Trimming shortened V by 2 bases and J by 4 bases, and 12 bases separated the two germline ends. CDR3 region: CASSLLGRNYEQYF. CDR3 nucleotide sequence: TGTGCCAGCAGCTTATTGGGACGAAATTACGAGCAGTACTTC.

In its sample, this clone was seen a few times. This chain connects TRBV19 to TRBJ1-2, with unresolved D. Germline loops: CDR1 LNHDA, CDR2 SQIVND (reference sequence). The CDR3 covers 13 residues. V was cut by 6 bases and J by 4 bases, with 12 bases left in between. In nucleotides, the CDR3 is TGTGCCAGTAGCCCGGACGGGTCCTATGGCTACACCTTC. Residues: CASSPDGSYGYTF.

This clone was seen only a few times. This chain connects TRBV9 to TRBJ2-3; D is possibly TRBD2 (6 bases). The CDR3 runs 16 residues. V was trimmed by 3 bases and J by 2 bases, leaving 16 bases between them. The germline gives CDR1 SGDLS, CDR2 YYNGEE. CDR3: CASSGRRRDITDTQYF. In nucleotides, the CDR3 is TGTGCCAGCAGCGGTAGACGGCGGGATATCACAGATACGCAGTATTTT.

This clone is categorized as medium-sized. The rearrangement joins TRBV19 to TRBJ2-7; D uncertain. This CDR3 spans 13 amino acids. Germline loops: CDR1 LNHDA, CDR2 SQIVND (reference sequence). Trimming left V 4 bases short and J 0 bases short, with 7 bases between. CDR3 sequence: CASSKESSYEQYF. In DNA form, the CDR3 reads TGTGCCAGTAGTAAGGAGAGCTCCTACGAGCAGTACTTC.

This clone was detected a few times. The gene calls are TRBV6-8 and TRBJ1-5; D not resolved. Deletions cut 6 bases from V and 0 bases from J, with 6 bases between. The CDR3 has 13 residues. Germline V gene sequence: CDR1 MNHGY, CDR2 SAAAGT. CDR3 loop: CASRRFSNQPQHF. Here the CDR3 DNA reads TGTGCCAGCAGAAGATTTAGCAATCAGCCCCAGCATTTT.

The chain carries TRBV11-3 and TRBJ2-1; 7 positions agree with TRBD1. Trimming at V came to 3 bases and at J to 2 bases, leaving 10 bases not matched to a gene. The CDR3 length is 17 residues. Germline V lookup: CDR1 SGHNT, CDR2 YENEEA. In DNA form, the CDR3 reads TGTGCCAGCAGCTTCCGGACCTCGGGACAGACCTACAATGAGCAGTTCTTC. It yields the protein CASSFRTSGQTYNEQFF.

The chain combines TRBV18 with TRBJ2-3; D gene uncertain. CDR1 KGHSH and CDR2 LQKENI come from the germline V gene. The CDR3 has 13 residues. The V and J ends lost 1 base and 4 bases respectively, with 6 bases between them. The chain's CDR3 is CASSPQTADTQYF. The CDR3 nucleotides read TGTGCCAGCTCACCACAGACCGCAGATACGCAGTATTTT.

The genes are TRBV7-2 and TRBJ1-6; D is ambiguous. This CDR3 has 13 residues. Trimming removed 5 bases at V and 7 bases at J, with 9 bases between. Germline CDR1 SGHTA, CDR2 FQGNSA. The CDR3 nucleotides read TGTGCCAGCAGCCCGGGTCCAAATTCACCCCTCCACTTT. It encodes CASSPGPNSPLHF.